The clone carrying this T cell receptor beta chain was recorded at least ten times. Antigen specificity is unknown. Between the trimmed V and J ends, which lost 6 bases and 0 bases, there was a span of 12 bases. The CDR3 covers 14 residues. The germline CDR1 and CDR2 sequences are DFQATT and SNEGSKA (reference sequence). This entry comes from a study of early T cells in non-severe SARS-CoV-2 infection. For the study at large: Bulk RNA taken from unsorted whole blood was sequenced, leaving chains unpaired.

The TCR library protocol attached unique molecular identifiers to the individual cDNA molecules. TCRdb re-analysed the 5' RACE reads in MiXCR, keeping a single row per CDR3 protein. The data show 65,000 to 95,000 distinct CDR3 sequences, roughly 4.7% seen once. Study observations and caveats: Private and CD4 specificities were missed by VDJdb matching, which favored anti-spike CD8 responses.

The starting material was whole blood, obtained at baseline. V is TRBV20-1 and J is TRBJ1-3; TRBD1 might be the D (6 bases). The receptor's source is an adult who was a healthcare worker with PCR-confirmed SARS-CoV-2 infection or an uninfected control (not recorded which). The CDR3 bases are TGCAGTGCAATACAGGGTCGCTCTGGAAACACCATATATTTT. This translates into CSAIQGRSGNTIYF.